This entry lists 8 T cell receptor beta chains sequenced from one sample in a study of T-cell memory formation after mild COVID-19. TCRdb re-analysed the 5' RACE reads in MiXCR, keeping a single row per CDR3 protein. The sample holds about 560,000 distinct CDR3 sequences; less than 25% are singletons and the top ten take 7% to 9%. The sequencing input was PBMCs or a T cell subset sorted from them (not recorded which). These receptors all stem from an adult woman who had mild COVID-19 (a few samples of this study predate the infection). Cell type and time point are not known.

The chain recombines TRBV27 with TRBJ1-6; weak D call: TRBD1 (5 bases). The germline V gene encodes CDR1 MNHEY and CDR2 SMNVEV (reference sequence). CDR3 size: 12 residues. Deletions cut 6 bases from V and 19 bases from J, with 19 bases between. The CDR3 sequence: CASRGSWGLLHF. In DNA form, the CDR3 reads TGTGCCAGCAGAGGGTCGTGGGGACTCCTTCACTTT.

This clonotype occurred a few times. The genes are TRBV7-3 and TRBJ2-1; maybe TRBD1 (6 bases). This CDR3 comprises 14 residues. The germline V and J ends were trimmed by 2 bases and 8 bases, with 13 bases remaining between them. Germline V gene lookup returns CDR1 SGHTA and CDR2 FQGTGA. The CDR3 nucleotides are TGTGCCAGCAGCTTAGGCAACAGGGATCATGAGCAGTTCTTC. Translation gives CASSLGNRDHEQFF.

The rearrangement joins TRBV24-1 to TRBJ2-2; 8 bases match TRBD1. This CDR3 contains 17 residues. CDR1 and CDR2 (germline): KGHDR, SFDVKD. Trimming cost V 2 bases and J 4 bases; bases outside gene matches: 8. CDR3 nucleotides: TGTGCCACCAGTGATTCGGGACAGGCAAGGGTCACCGGGGAGCTGTTTTTT. This translates into CATSDSGQARVTGELFF.

In this sample, this clonotype turned up a few times. The gene calls are TRBV6-5 and TRBJ2-7; unclear D gene. The germline gives CDR1 MNHEY, CDR2 SVGAGI. V lost 4 bases and J 6 bases, leaving 7 bases between the germline ends. The CDR3 length is 11 residues. The CDR3 sequence: CASSWNGEQYF. DNA of the CDR3: TGTGCCAGCAGTTGGAACGGCGAGCAGTACTTC.

This clonotype was seen only a few times. The rearrangement links TRBV12-3 or TRBV12-4 to TRBJ1-2; tentatively, D is TRBD1 (6 bases). V lost 10 bases, J lost 2 bases, and 17 bases lay in between. The CDR3 runs 14 residues. The CDR3 spells CATLATGLNYGYTF. As DNA, the CDR3 is TGTGCCACCTTGGCCACAGGGCTAAACTATGGCTACACCTTC.

The chain couples TRBV11-2 to TRBJ2-2; 9 nucleotides align to TRBD1. The CDR3 length is 18 residues. V lost 1 base, J lost 4 bases, and 10 bases stayed unmatched. From germline, CDR1 is SGHAT and CDR2 FQNNGV. The CDR3: CASSLVFRDREGTGELFF. DNA for the CDR3: TGTGCCAGCAGCTTAGTGTTCCGGGACAGGGAGGGCACCGGGGAGCTGTTTTTT.

This clonotype turned up a few times. The chain combines TRBV4-1 with TRBJ2-7, with no clear D. Germline CDR1 and CDR2: MGHRA and YSYEKL. V dropped 2 bases and J dropped 3 bases, with 17 bases sitting between them. The CDR3 length is 16 residues. CDR3 sequence: CASSQIPGPQVYEQYF. Here the CDR3 DNA reads TGCGCCAGCAGCCAAATACCGGGCCCCCAAGTCTACGAGCAGTACTTC.

The chain employs TRBV12-3 or TRBV12-4 and TRBJ2-1; possibly TRBD2 for D (5 bases). Trimming took off 6 bases at V and 0 bases at J, with 12 bases between the two ends. The CDR3 covers 15 residues. This CDR3 is CASSPGNPSYNEQFF. For the CDR3, the DNA is TGTGCCAGCAGCCCCGGGAATCCCTCCTACAATGAGCAGTTCTTC.